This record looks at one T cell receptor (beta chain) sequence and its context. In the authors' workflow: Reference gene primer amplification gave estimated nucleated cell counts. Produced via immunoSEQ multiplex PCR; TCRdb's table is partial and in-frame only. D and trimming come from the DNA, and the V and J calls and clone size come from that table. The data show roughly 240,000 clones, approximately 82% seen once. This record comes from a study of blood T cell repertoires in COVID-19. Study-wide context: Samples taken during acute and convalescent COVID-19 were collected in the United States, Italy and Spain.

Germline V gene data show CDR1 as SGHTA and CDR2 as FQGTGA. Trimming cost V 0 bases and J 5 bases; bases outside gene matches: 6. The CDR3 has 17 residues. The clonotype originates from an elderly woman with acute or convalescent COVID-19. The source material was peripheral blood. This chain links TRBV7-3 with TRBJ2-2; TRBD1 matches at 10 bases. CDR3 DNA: TGTGCCAGCAGCTTAACGCGGGACAGGGGAAAGACCGGGGAGCTGTTTTTT. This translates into CASSLTRDRGKTGELFF.